This is a list of T cell receptor beta chains from one sample in a study of cytomegalovirus exposure and HLA in healthy donors. Profiled with immunoSEQ multiplex PCR; TCRdb holds only in-frame clones, not every one. The sample yields about 130,000 clones, 80% seen once. The sample was PBMCs. The receptors derive from a man aged 35 to 55 in good health and CMV-seronegative. Each CDR3 is given with its conserved first and last residue. The D gene is left open where the match is weak. A clone size is listed for some rows: how often the clone was seen (once, few, many), or a class if it is expanded.

j_gene,v_gene,d_gene,abundance,CDR3nt,CDR3aa
TRBJ1-4,TRBV7-2,TRBD1,-,TGTGCCAGCAGCCAACAACAGGGGGAAAATGAAAAACTGTTTTTT,CASSQQQGENEKLFF
TRBJ2-2,TRBV2,TRBD2,-,TGTGCCAGCAGCGTACTAGCGGGAGTGGGAACCGGGGAGCTGTTTTTT,CASSVLAGVGTGELFF
TRBJ2-7,TRBV27,TRBD1,-,TGTGCCAGCAGACCCTGGACAGGGTACGGCGAGCAGTACTTC,CASRPWTGYGEQYF
TRBJ2-1,TRBV11-3,TRBD2,-,TGTGCCAGCAGCTTGGGGCTAGCGGGATACAATGAGCAGTTCTTC,CASSLGLAGYNEQFF
TRBJ1-2,TRBV6-5,TRBD1,-,TGTGCCAGCAGTTACTCCCGACAGGGCGGGAATGGCTACACCTTC,CASSYSRQGGNGYTF
TRBJ1-1,TRBV11-2,-,-,TGTGCCAGCAGCTCCCAGGGATTAACTGAAGCTTTCTTT,CASSSQGLTEAFF
TRBJ2-1,TRBV28,TRBD2,-,TGTGCCAGCATCTCGGGCGGGAGGAGCTCTGAGCAGTTCTTC,CASISGGRSSEQFF
TRBJ1-2,TRBV4-1,TRBD1,-,TGCGCCAGCAGCCACCTTACGGAACAGGGGGCGCGCCGCTATGGCTACACCTTC,CASSHLTEQGARRYGYTF
TRBJ2-7,TRBV29-1,TRBD2,once,TGCAGCGTTGGGGGACTAGCGGGAGCGCCCTACGAGCAGTACTTC,CSVGGLAGAPYEQYF
TRBJ2-7,TRBV13,TRBD2,-,TGTGCCAGCAGCGCCTTAGGGACTAGCGGCTTCTTCGAGCAGTACTTC,CASSALGTSGFFEQYF
TRBJ1-6,TRBV30,-,-,TGTGCCTGGAGTGTGGTTGTAGCAGGGATGTCACCCCTCCACTTT,CAWSVVVAGMSPLHF
TRBJ1-1,TRBV29-1,TRBD1,few,TGCAGCGTTGTAAACAGGGGAGCCTTCTTTGAAGCTTTCTTT,CSVVNRGAFFEAFF
TRBJ2-1,TRBV9,-,-,TGTGCCAGCAGCGTAGCAGGGGGGACCTACAATGAGCAGTTCTTC,CASSVAGGTYNEQFF
TRBJ2-4,TRBV6-5,-,-,TGTGCCAGCAGTTACGACAGAGCCTTTGGCATTCAGTACTTC,CASSYDRAFGIQYF
TRBJ2-7,TRBV15,-,-,TGTGCCACCAGCAGAGATACTGAGGTGTCCTACGAGCAGTACTTC,CATSRDTEVSYEQYF
TRBJ2-4,TRBV28,TRBD1,-,TGTGCCAGCAGTTTAAGCGGACAGGACTTAGCCAAAAACATTCAGTACTTC,CASSLSGQDLAKNIQYF
TRBJ2-3,TRBV5-6,-,-,TGTGCCAGCAGCCTATCCCCAGACAGAGTGGGCACAGATACGCAGTATTTT,CASSLSPDRVGTDTQYF
TRBJ2-1,TRBV30,TRBD2,-,TGTGCCGGGGGCGGGCCTAGCGGGAGTAATGAGCAGTTCTTC,CAGGGPSGSNEQFF
TRBJ2-5,TRBV2,-,-,TGTGCCAGCGCGGCGGGTTTAAGGGGGAATGCGGGCCAAGAGACCCAGTACTTC,CASAAGLRGNAGQETQYF
TRBJ2-7,TRBV9,TRBD2,-,TGTGCCAGCAGCATAGGGACTAGCGGCTTGAGTGAGCAGTACTTC,CASSIGTSGLSEQYF
TRBJ2-1,TRBV5-1,TRBD1,-,TGCGCCAGCAGCTCGGACAGGACCTCCACGGACCATGAGCAGTTCTTC,CASSSDRTSTDHEQFF
TRBJ2-1,TRBV5-4,-,once,TGTGCCAGCAGCTTGGTCAGGGGGTTGCGGGGCCCAGGTGAGCAGTTCTTC,CASSLVRGLRGPGEQFF
TRBJ1-2,TRBV6-1,-,-,TGTGCCAGCACGACAGGCACTGGAGGCTACACCTTC,CASTTGTGGYTF
TRBJ2-3,TRBV5-6,-,-,TGTGCCAGCACCCCTTTGAAGGGGCACACAGATACGCAGTATTTT,CASTPLKGHTDTQYF
TRBJ1-1,TRBV7-9,TRBD1,-,TGTGCCAGCAGCTTAGGGGCAGGGGGCGTCAACACTGAAGCTTTCTTT,CASSLGAGGVNTEAFF
TRBJ1-1,TRBV28,TRBD1,-,TGTGCCAGCAGGACCCGACAGGGGAGGGCTGAAGCTTTCTTT,CASRTRQGRAEAFF
TRBJ1-2,TRBV9,-,-,TGTGCCAGCAGCAGCGCGGGCAGGTCGGGAGGCTACACCTTC,CASSSAGRSGGYTF
TRBJ1-2,TRBV25-1,-,-,TGTGCCAGCAGTCCTCCCGGGGGGGTGAACTATGGCTACACCTTC,CASSPPGGVNYGYTF